These 11 T cell receptor beta chains were sequenced from one sample in a study of blood T cells in healthy people across ages. Combining a sample-barcoded 5' primer with a J-beta primer mix, a second PCR ran for 7 to 11 cycles. TCRdb called the 5' RACE reads again in MiXCR, with one record for every CDR3 protein. The sample has 950,000 to 1,200,000 distinct CDR3 sequences; approximately 38% are singletons. The sequenced sample consisted of blood. These receptors were taken from a man between 18 and 35 years old in good health.

This rearrangement joins TRBV10-3 to TRBJ2-2; 9 bases are shared with TRBD2. The CDR3 extends over 16 amino acids. The V and J ends lost 1 base and 5 bases, in that order; junction bases with no gene match: 5. Looked up from germline, CDR1 is ENHRY and CDR2 is SYGVKD. In DNA form, the CDR3 reads TGTGCCATCAGTGAGTTGGGACTAGCTGGTACCGGGGAGCTGTTTTTT. It encodes CAISELGLAGTGELFF.

This clonotype was picked up a small number of times. V and J are TRBV5-1 and TRBJ1-1, with 8 bases that match TRBD1. Germline V gene sequence: CDR1 SGHRS, CDR2 YFSETQ. The V gene end was trimmed by 1 base and the J gene end by 3 bases; junction bases not matched to a gene: 8. The CDR3 sequence is 16 residues long. The CDR3 spells CASSLPETGADTEAFF. CDR3 in DNA: TGCGCCAGCAGCTTGCCCGAGACAGGGGCAGACACTGAAGCTTTCTTT.

CDR3 sequence: CAISSAQGAFF. The CDR3 nucleotides are TGTGCCATCAGTAGTGCCCAGGGGGCTTTCTTT. The V call is TRBV10-3, the J call TRBJ1-1; weak D call: TRBD1 (6 bases). Germline-derived CDR1 and CDR2 are ENHRY and SYGVKD. This CDR3 comprises 11 residues. V lost 5 bases, J lost 11 bases, and 12 bases lay in between.

In its sample, this clonotype was seen many times. The V and J genes are TRBV7-9 and TRBJ2-3; no clear D. CDR1 and CDR2 (germline): SEHNR, FQNEAQ (reference sequence). This CDR3 comprises 14 residues. V gave up 6 bases and J gave up 0 bases, with 10 bases separating them. The CDR3 bases are TGTGCCAGCAGTTTATCTGTAAGCACAGATACGCAGTATTTT. Protein product: CASSLSVSTDTQYF. The full variable domain, with the rest looked up from reference TRBV7-9 and TRBJ2-3, is DTGVSQNPRHKITKRGQNVTFRCDPISEHNRLYWYRQTLGQGPEFLTYFQNEAQLEKSRLLSDRFSAERPKGSFSTLEIQRTEQGDSAMYLCASSLSVSTDTQYFGPGTRLTVL.

This clonotype has a handful of counts. The chain recombines TRBV12-3 or TRBV12-4 with TRBJ1-2, with D unclear. The CDR3 is made up of 12 amino acids. V was cut by 6 bases and J by 6 bases, with 11 bases left in between. DNA for the CDR3: TGTGCCAGCAGCCTCGGTTTCCATGGCTACACCTTC. Encoded protein: CASSLGFHGYTF.

This clonotype was detected a few times. This chain links TRBV6-5 with TRBJ2-5; perhaps TRBD2 as D (5 bases). CDR1 and CDR2 (germline): MNHEY, SVGAGI. V shed 4 bases and J shed 4 bases, with 13 bases lying between them. The CDR3 runs 14 residues. CDR3 in amino acids: CASSSPGFPETQYF. The CDR3 DNA reads TGTGCCAGCAGTTCCCCGGGGTTCCCAGAGACCCAGTACTTC.

J is TRBJ2-5 and V is TRBV7-6, with D possibly being TRBD2 (6 bases). The germline V gene encodes CDR1 SGHVS and CDR2 FNYEAQ. The CDR3 runs 13 residues. V gave up 5 bases and J gave up 11 bases, with 18 bases separating them. This CDR3 reads CASSRRRDSEQYF. The CDR3 nucleotides are TGTGCCAGCAGCCGGAGGAGGGACTCTGAGCAGTACTTC.

The J gene is TRBJ2-7, the V gene TRBV5-1; 11 positions agree with TRBD1. The J call could be wrong; TRBJ2-5 is a better fit for the DNA end. The CDR3 contains 16 residues. The germline gives CDR1 SGHRS, CDR2 YFSETQ. CDR3 in amino acids: CASSLEGQGGSETQYF. For the CDR3, the DNA is TGCGCCAGCAGCTTGGAGGGACAGGGGGGCTCAGAGACCCAGTACTTC.

This clonotype was found a few times. This chain joins TRBV5-1 and TRBJ2-5; no definite D call. The CDR3 has 15 amino acids. The germline V gene encodes CDR1 SGHRS and CDR2 YFSETQ. The V and J ends lost 0 bases and 3 bases respectively, with 12 bases between them. CDR3 in amino acids: CASSLATVVEETQYF. DNA of the CDR3: TGCGCCAGCAGCTTGGCAACGGTGGTGGAAGAGACCCAGTACTTC.

In regard to this clonotype: A read error may be the cause here, since a much bigger clone is one base away. V and J are TRBV20-1 and TRBJ2-1, with D possibly matching TRBD2 (5 bases). CDR3 size: 14 residues. Germline assignment: CDR1 DFQATT and CDR2 SNEGSKA (reference sequence). CDR3 sequence: CSAIAGSDWNGQFF. Written as DNA, the CDR3 is TGCAGTGCTATCGCGGGTAGTGATTGGAATGGGCAGTTCTTC.

This clonotype has only one observation. The chain joins TRBV6-1 to TRBJ2-7, with 7 bases matching TRBD1. V lost 11 bases, J lost 0 bases, and 7 bases stayed unmatched. There are 13 residues in the CDR3. From germline, CDR1 is MNHNS and CDR2 SASEGT. CDR3: CALGQFSSYEQYF. The CDR3, as DNA: TGTGCCCTGGGACAGTTTAGCTCCTACGAGCAGTACTTC.